The next 20 T cell receptor beta chains were all read from a single sample in a study of T cells in Graves' hyperthyroidism and ophthalmopathy. There were TCR beta CDR3 regions amplified from RNA transcripts. Initially, a first-round RT-PCR of the TCR CDR3 employed the HTBI primer set. TCRdb reanalysed the multiplex PCR reads using MiXCR and keeps one entry per CDR3 protein. The repertoire includes some 350,000 distinct CDR3 sequences, 19% of them detected once, and roughly 3.5% sits in the top ten. The sample comprised blood. All receptors come from a woman younger than 35 with Graves' hyperthyroidism.

Only a few counts were recorded for this clonotype. The chain recombines TRBV6-5 with TRBJ2-5; TRBD1 is a possible D gene (6 bases). Germline lookup yields CDR1 MNHEY and CDR2 SVGAGI. Trimming took off 2 bases at V and 9 bases at J, with 16 bases between the two ends. This CDR3 region has 14 residues. CDR3 sequence: CASSYGTPAGAQYF. CDR3 bases: TGTGCCAGCAGTTACGGGACACCCGCCGGGGCCCAGTACTTC.

The chain couples TRBV20-1 to TRBJ2-2; maybe TRBD1 (5 bases). V was clipped by 0 bases and J by 1 base, with 12 bases between them. CDR1 DFQATT and CDR2 SNEGSKA come from the germline V gene (reference sequence). The CDR3 runs to 16 residues. The CDR3 DNA is TGCAGTGCTAGAGATCGAAGGCAGGGGAACACCGGGGAGCTGTTTTTT. It yields the protein CSARDRRQGNTGELFF.

The chain employs TRBV5-1 and TRBJ2-2, with TRBD1 as a possible D gene (7 bases). CDR1 is SGHRS and CDR2 is YFSETQ in the germline V gene. The CDR3 sequence is 14 residues long. V lost 3 bases and J 4 bases, leaving 10 bases between the germline ends. Here the CDR3 DNA reads TGCGCCAGCAGCTGGCAGGGGGGCACCGGGGAGCTGTTTTTT. Its translation is CASSWQGGTGELFF.

This clonotype was seen just once. J is TRBJ2-5 and V is TRBV7-2; 8 positions match TRBD1. The CDR3 length is 15 residues. Germline CDR1 SGHTA, CDR2 FQGNSA. After removal of 2 bases from V and 5 bases from J, the junction contained 7 bases not matched to a gene. In DNA, the CDR3 is TGTGCCAGCAGCTTATTTCAGGGGGCGGGGGAGACCCAGTACTTC. It yields the protein CASSLFQGAGETQYF.

There are a few counts of this clonotype. CDR3 DNA sequence: TGCAGTGCTCAAGCCCGGGGGGGGAACACTGAAGCTTTCTTT. Its protein product is CSAQARGGNTEAFF. This sequence joins TRBV20-1 and TRBJ1-1; TRBD1 is a possible D gene (5 bases). This CDR3 has 14 residues. Germline loops: CDR1 DFQATT, CDR2 SNEGSKA (reference sequence). V gave up 5 bases and J gave up 1 base, with 14 bases separating them.

This clonotype was found many times. This rearrangement joins TRBV11-2 to TRBJ1-1, with unresolved D. The CDR3 is made up of 14 amino acids. CDR1 is SGHAT and CDR2 is FQNNGV in the germline V gene. V was shortened by 0 bases and J by 4 bases, with 9 bases between the two germline ends. As DNA, the CDR3 is TGTGCCAGCAGCTTAGATTTGACGAGCACTGAAGCTTTCTTT. Amino acids: CASSLDLTSTEAFF. Complete variable domain (other parts from reference TRBV11-2 and TRBJ1-1): EAGVAQSPRYKIIEKRQSVAFWCNPISGHATLYWYQQILGQGPKLLIQFQNNGVVDDSQLPKDRFSAERLKGVDSTLKIQPAKLEDSAVYLCASSLDLTSTEAFFGQGTRLTVV.

The table lists this clonotype with many counts. This chain joins TRBV6-5 and TRBJ2-7; the D gene is possibly TRBD2 (5 bases). Deletions cut 4 bases from V and 3 bases from J, with 13 bases between. The CDR3 extends over 14 amino acids. The germline V gene encodes CDR1 MNHEY and CDR2 SVGAGI. CDR3 loop: CASSSLGNLYEQYF. The CDR3 DNA reads TGTGCCAGCAGTTCCCTCGGGAACCTCTACGAGCAGTACTTC.

This clonotype was counted at least ten times. V is TRBV6-6 and J is TRBJ2-7; TRBD1 aligns across 8 bases. The CDR3 spans 13 residues. Germline CDR1 reads MNHNY; CDR2 reads SVGAGI (reference sequence). The V segment lost 6 bases and the J segment 2 bases; nucleotides outside the gene matches: 3. The CDR3 is CASRSQGAYEQYF. The DNA for the CDR3 is TGTGCCAGCAGGTCACAGGGGGCCTACGAGCAGTACTTC.

Details on this clonotype: At one of its ends the junction is not consistent with the germline gene, which may arise from a read error. The chain employs TRBV7-6 and TRBJ1-1; unclear D gene. Germline assignment: CDR1 SGHVS and CDR2 FNYEAQ. This CDR3 is 15 amino acids long. As DNA, the CDR3 is TGCGCCAGCAGCCCCACTCGCGGGGTGAACACTGAAGCTTTCTTT. Protein: CASSPTRGVNTEAFF.

This clonotype has more than one count but fewer than ten. The chain carries TRBV11-1 and TRBJ2-3; 8 positions match TRBD2. V was pared by 5 bases and J by 0 bases, with 10 bases of the junction left unmatched. From germline, CDR1 is SGHAT and CDR2 FQDESV (reference sequence). This CDR3 is built from 17 residues. CDR3 in amino acids: CASSTRGLALSTDTQYF. Written as DNA, the CDR3 is TGTGCCAGCAGCACGCGAGGACTAGCCCTAAGCACAGATACGCAGTATTTT.

This clonotype occurred many times. The rearrangement joins TRBV2 to TRBJ1-5; unclear D gene. The V gene lost 8 bases and the J gene lost 0 bases, with 11 bases spanning the gap. The CDR3 is 14 amino acids. Germline V lookup: CDR1 SNHLY, CDR2 FYNNEI. The CDR3: CASSDVNSNQPQHF. DNA of the CDR3: TGTGCCAGCTCGGACGTAAATAGCAATCAGCCCCAGCATTTT.

This CDR3 reads CASGQGGVNQPQHF. Written as DNA, the CDR3 is TGTGCCAGCGGCCAGGGGGGAGTCAATCAGCCCCAGCATTTT. The V call is TRBV28, the J call TRBJ1-5, with 7 positions matching TRBD1. The germline gives CDR1 MDHEN, CDR2 SYDVKM. The CDR3 extends over 14 amino acids. The V and J ends lost 8 bases and 3 bases, in that order; junction bases with no gene match: 7.

This clonotype was observed many times. The rearrangement joins TRBV7-3 to TRBJ2-5; the match to TRBD2 covers 12 bases. The J segment lost 2 bases and the V segment lost 4 bases, leaving 8 bases of the junction unmatched. The CDR3 totals 17 residues. The germline gives CDR1 SGHTA, CDR2 FQGTGA. This CDR3 reads CASSSSGGAGVQETQYF. The CDR3 DNA reads TGTGCCAGCAGCTCTAGCGGGGGGGCCGGGGTACAAGAGACCCAGTACTTC.

This clonotype was recorded many times. V is TRBV6-5 and J is TRBJ2-7, with 9 bases identical to TRBD1. J was trimmed by 3 bases and V by 3 bases; bases with no gene match: 9. The CDR3 runs 16 residues. Germline-derived CDR1 and CDR2 are MNHEY and SVGAGI. The CDR3 nucleotides read TGTGCCAGCAGTTATAACAGGGGGCCTGGCTTCTACGAGCAGTACTTC. It codes for CASSYNRGPGFYEQYF.

This clonotype was recorded at least ten times. The gene calls are TRBV6-5 and TRBJ2-5; no reliable D call. V lost 1 base to trimming and J lost 3 bases, with 15 bases between them. The CDR3 is 16 amino acids. Germline CDR1 and CDR2: MNHEY and SVGAGI. The CDR3 bases are TGTGCCAGCAGTTACTTTGGTGGTAGCAGCGAAGAGACCCAGTACTTC. Translating gives CASSYFGGSSEETQYF.

This clonotype has a count of ten or more. The V gene is TRBV6-5, the J gene TRBJ1-5; no clear D gene. CDR3 length: 15 amino acids. CDR1 and CDR2 (germline): MNHEY, SVGAGI. V shed 5 bases and J shed 0 bases, with 11 bases lying between them. The CDR3 region has the DNA TGTGCCAGCAGTAGGCCTCCAAATAGCAATCAGCCCCAGCATTTT. Residues: CASSRPPNSNQPQHF.

This clonotype was detected only a few times. The chain recombines TRBV18 with TRBJ2-7, with TRBD1 identical over 8 bases. Germline V gene data show CDR1 as KGHSH and CDR2 as LQKENI. J lost 7 bases, V lost 4 bases, and 9 bases had no gene match. CDR3 length equals 14 residues. CDR3 nucleotide sequence: TGTGCCAGCTCACTCGAGGTCAGGGGGCGAGAGCAGTACTTC. Translated, it gives CASSLEVRGREQYF.

This clonotype was seen many times. This rearrangement joins TRBV7-9 to TRBJ1-2, with D perhaps TRBD1 (6 bases). Trimming stripped 2 bases from V and 9 bases from J, with 16 bases between. This CDR3 comprises 14 residues. Germline-derived CDR1 and CDR2 are SEHNR and FQNEAQ (reference sequence). In DNA form, the CDR3 reads TGTGCCAGCAGCTTATCGGACAGCGGCCATCGCTACACCTTC. This codes for CASSLSDSGHRYTF.

Note on this clonotype: An end of the junction differs from the germline gene, which may be a read error. The V and J genes are TRBV12-3 or TRBV12-4 and TRBJ1-1; possibly TRBD1 for D (5 bases). There are 13 residues in the CDR3. CDR3 sequence (DNA): TGTGCCAGCAAGCCAGGGAGGAACACTGAAGCTTGCTTT. Protein: CASKPGRNTEACF.

In this sample, this clonotype turned up many times. J is TRBJ2-2 and V is TRBV19, with D unclear. The CDR3 runs 13 residues. The V and J ends lost 5 bases and 1 base respectively, with 5 bases between them. CDR1 is LNHDA and CDR2 is SQIVND in the germline V gene (reference sequence). The CDR3, as DNA: TGTGCCAGTAGTTACGGGAACACCGGGGAGCTGTTTTTT. It codes for CASSYGNTGELFF.